A single sample gave rise to the 26 T cell receptor beta chains below, sequenced in a study of early T cells in non-severe SARS-CoV-2 infection. In TCRdb, the 5' RACE reads were re-called with MiXCR into one record per CDR3 protein. The table shows tens of thousands of distinct CDR3 sequences, with around an eighth occurring only once. Sequencing was carried out using whole blood. Receptor source: an adult who was a healthcare worker with PCR-confirmed SARS-CoV-2 infection or an uninfected control (not recorded which).

The chain couples TRBV20-1 to TRBJ1-3; D ambiguous. Trimming removed 6 bases at V and 0 bases at J, with 12 bases between. Germline CDR1 reads DFQATT; CDR2 reads SNEGSKA (reference sequence). The CDR3 runs to 14 residues. CDR3 nucleotides: TGCAGTGCCAGCGTAACTGGCTCTGGAAACACCATATATTTT. Residues: CSASVTGSGNTIYF.

This clonotype was seen repeatedly, ten times or more. J is TRBJ1-3 and V is TRBV6-1; 8 bases are shared with TRBD1. Germline V lookup: CDR1 MNHNS, CDR2 SASEGT. The CDR3 consists of 15 residues. Trimming at V came to 4 bases and at J to 4 bases, leaving 6 bases not matched to a gene. The CDR3, as DNA: TGTGCCAGCAGTGCAGACAGGGGACGAGGAAACACCATATATTTT. Its translation is CASSADRGRGNTIYF.

V usage is TRBV30 and J usage is TRBJ1-1, with a weak D call TRBD1 (5 bases). V was trimmed by 5 bases and J by 5 bases, leaving 9 bases between them. Germline loops: CDR1 GTSNPN, CDR2 SVGIG (reference sequence). The CDR3 loop spans 11 amino acids. The CDR3 region has the DNA TGTGCCTGGGGGGGTTCAACTGAAGCTTTCTTT. It is translated as CAWGGSTEAFF. Full variable domain (rest looked up from reference TRBV30 and TRBJ1-1): SQTIHQWPATLVQPVGSPLSLECTVEGTSNPNLYWYRQAAGRGLQLLFYSVGIGQISSEVPQNLSASRPQDRQFILSSKKLLLSDSGFYLCAWGGSTEAFFGQGTRLTVV.

The rearrangement uses TRBV27 and TRBJ2-1; D not resolved. The length of the CDR3 is 13 residues. V shed 2 bases and J shed 7 bases, with 9 bases lying between them. Germline V gene lookup returns CDR1 MNHEY and CDR2 SMNVEV (reference sequence). In DNA form, the CDR3 reads TGTGCCAGCAGTTTAAATCCGGTTAATGAGCAGTTCTTC. Translated: CASSLNPVNEQFF.

This clonotype has more than one count but fewer than ten. The chain recombines TRBV5-1 with TRBJ2-7; 8 bases are a match to TRBD1. The J segment lost 5 bases and the V segment lost 3 bases, leaving 13 bases of the junction unmatched. This CDR3 is built from 16 residues. The germline CDR1 and CDR2 sequences are SGHRS and YFSETQ. CDR3 residues: CASSYLPYGQGNEQYF. The CDR3 region has the DNA TGCGCCAGCAGCTACTTACCCTACGGACAGGGCAACGAGCAGTACTTC.

This clonotype turned up a few times. The V and J genes are TRBV20-1 and TRBJ2-1; 9 bases match TRBD1. The CDR3 consists of 14 residues. Germline CDR1 is DFQATT and CDR2 is SNEGSKA (reference sequence). J was trimmed by 3 bases and V by 6 bases; bases with no gene match: 6. Here the CDR3 reads CSAGTGTFYNEQFF. The CDR3, as DNA: TGCAGTGCGGGGACAGGGACCTTCTACAATGAGCAGTTCTTC.

The CDR3 reads CSATPTGVDSPLHF. The CDR3 DNA follows: TGCAGTGCCACCCCGACAGGGGTGGATTCACCCCTCCACTTT. This chain joins TRBV20-1 and TRBJ1-6, with 8 nucleotides matching TRBD1. CDR1 and CDR2 from the germline V gene are DFQATT and SNEGSKA (reference sequence). V gave up 6 bases and J gave up 8 bases; unmatched junction bases: 9. This CDR3 region has 14 residues.

Ten or more counts support this clonotype. J is TRBJ1-5 and V is TRBV7-9, with D uncertain. V gave up 1 base and J gave up 6 bases, with 4 bases separating them. This CDR3 has 12 amino acids. In germline, CDR1 is SEHNR, CDR2 FQNEAQ (reference sequence). CDR3 region: CASSLGGQPQHF. The CDR3 region has the DNA TGTGCCAGCAGCTTAGGCGGTCAGCCCCAGCATTTT.

The chain couples TRBV4-1 to TRBJ2-3; possible D gene TRBD2, 6 bases. The CDR3 extends over 16 amino acids. CDR1 is MGHRA and CDR2 is YSYEKL in the germline V gene. V lost 0 bases, J lost 1 base, and 11 bases lay in between. DNA for the CDR3: TGCGCCAGCAGCCAAGAACCTCCTAGCGGCACAGATACGCAGTATTTT. This codes for CASSQEPPSGTDTQYF.

Only a few counts were recorded for this clonotype. In nucleotides, the CDR3 is TGCAGTGCTAGAGACACAGGACTAGCTAGTACCGAGCAGTACTTC. It yields the protein CSARDTGLASTEQYF. V usage is TRBV20-1 and J usage is TRBJ2-7, with TRBD2 matching over 8 bases. Germline CDR1 and CDR2: DFQATT and SNEGSKA (reference sequence). J was trimmed by 6 bases and V by 0 bases; bases with no gene match: 10. The length of the CDR3 is 15 residues.

This chain connects TRBV5-1 to TRBJ2-5; D not certain. The CDR3 consists of 13 residues. Trimming removed 2 bases at V and 1 base at J, with 6 bases between. CDR1 SGHRS and CDR2 YFSETQ come from the germline V gene. In DNA form, the CDR3 reads TGCGCCAGCAGCTTAAACAGCCAAGAGACCCAGTACTTC. This sequence encodes CASSLNSQETQYF.

Ten or more counts support this clonotype. The chain employs TRBV2 and TRBJ1-2; D not resolved. The V gene's germline CDR1 is SNHLY and CDR2 FYNNEI. V dropped 1 base and J dropped 5 bases, with 5 bases sitting between them. The CDR3 is 12 amino acids. The CDR3 sequence is CASSEERYGYTF. The CDR3 bases are TGTGCCAGCAGTGAAGAACGGTATGGCTACACCTTC. The full variable domain, completed using reference TRBV2 and TRBJ1-2, is EPEVTQTPSHQVTQMGQEVILRCVPISNHLYFYWYRQILGQKVEFLVSFYNNEISEKSEIFDDQFSVERPDGSNFTLKIRSTKLEDSAMYFCASSEERYGYTFGSGTRLTVV.

V gene TRBV7-9 combines with J gene TRBJ1-1; D is possibly TRBD1 (6 bases). This CDR3 spans 16 amino acids. Trimming removed 3 bases from V and 4 bases from J, with 18 bases in between. The germline gives CDR1 SEHNR, CDR2 FQNEAQ (reference sequence). The CDR3 DNA reads TGTGCCAGCAGCTTCCCCACGGGGGGCTTGGGCACTGAAGCTTTCTTT. This gives the protein CASSFPTGGLGTEAFF.

This chain joins TRBV6-5 and TRBJ2-5; D is perhaps TRBD2 (5 bases). Per the germline V gene, CDR1 is MNHEY and CDR2 is SVGAGI. The CDR3 is 13 residues long. V was clipped by 2 bases and J by 5 bases, with 9 bases between them. CDR3 sequence: CASSYVGEETQYF. For the CDR3, the DNA is TGTGCCAGCAGTTACGTCGGGGAGGAGACCCAGTACTTC.

The rearrangement uses TRBV5-6 and TRBJ2-7, with 10 bases identical to TRBD1. In germline, CDR1 is SGHDT, CDR2 YYEEEE. The trim removed 3 bases at V and 5 bases at J, leaving 14 bases unmatched. The CDR3 consists of 17 residues. The CDR3 loop reads CASSSLVWDRGMNEQYF. Here the CDR3 DNA reads TGTGCCAGCAGCTCCCTCGTATGGGACAGGGGTATGAACGAGCAGTACTTC.

The chain links TRBV10-2 to TRBJ1-5; TRBD1 agrees at 10 bases. The ends lost 2 bases at V and 4 bases at J; junction bases unmatched: 8. Germline values: CDR1 WSHSY, CDR2 SAAADI. The CDR3 contains 17 residues. The CDR3 bases are TGCGCCAGCAGTGAGAGGGACAGGGGAAGTCCTAATCAGCCCCAGCATTTT. The encoded protein is CASSERDRGSPNQPQHF.

The chain has TRBV19 and TRBJ1-2; 7 bases line up with TRBD1. V shed 2 bases, J shed 4 bases, and the junction held 1 base outside the gene matches. The length of the CDR3 is 13 residues. CDR1 and CDR2 from the germline V gene are LNHDA and SQIVND (reference sequence). The CDR3 DNA follows: TGTGCCAGTAGTATACGGGACAGCTATGGCTACACCTTC. Amino acid sequence: CASSIRDSYGYTF.

Only a few counts were recorded for this clonotype. The chain recombines TRBV20-1 with TRBJ1-1; TRBD1 might be the D (5 bases). Germline V gene lookup returns CDR1 DFQATT and CDR2 SNEGSKA (reference sequence). The CDR3 has 14 residues. V was pared by 2 bases and J by 1 base, with 11 bases between. The CDR3 sequence: CSARQGPRNTEAFF. The CDR3 nucleotides read TGCAGTGCTAGACAGGGCCCTCGGAACACTGAAGCTTTCTTT.

This rearrangement joins TRBV6-2 or TRBV6-3 to TRBJ2-7, with D tentatively TRBD2 (5 bases). The V and J ends lost 5 bases and 2 bases respectively, with 13 bases between them. Germline CDR1 reads MNHEY; CDR2 reads SVGEGT. There are 14 residues in the CDR3. CDR3 DNA sequence: TGTGCCAGCAGTCTCGTAGGAGGAGCCTACGAGCAGTACTTC. This gives the protein CASSLVGGAYEQYF.

This clonotype was counted only a few times. The V call is TRBV20-1, the J call TRBJ1-2; D gene unclear. The germline gives CDR1 DFQATT, CDR2 SNEGSKA (reference sequence). Trimming cost V 0 bases and J 7 bases, with 15 bases left between them. The CDR3 runs 14 residues. CDR3 bases: TGCAGTGCTAGAGACGCACCCCCCGGGAGTGGCTACACCTTC. It yields the protein CSARDAPPGSGYTF.

This clonotype was counted a few times. The chain couples TRBV20-1 to TRBJ2-1; 13 positions agree with TRBD2. Unmatched junction bases numbered 5, after V lost 0 bases and J lost 15 bases. The CDR3 covers 13 residues. The germline V gene has CDR1 DFQATT and CDR2 SNEGSKA (reference sequence). DNA of the CDR3: TGCAGTGCTAGAGATGGACTAGCGGGAGAAAGGTTCTTC. Translated, it gives CSARDGLAGERFF.

In this sample, this clonotype turned up many times. The chain combines TRBV7-6 with TRBJ2-7; 7 bases are shared with TRBD1. The CDR3 sequence is 14 residues long. Germline V gene lookup returns CDR1 SGHVS and CDR2 FNYEAQ. J lost 0 bases, V lost 5 bases, and 4 bases had no gene match. This chain's CDR3 is CASSTRTGSYEQYF. The DNA of the CDR3 is TGTGCCAGCAGCACTCGGACAGGCTCCTACGAGCAGTACTTC. Full variable domain (remainder filled in from reference TRBV7-6 and TRBJ2-7): GAGVSQSPRYKVTKRGQDVALRCDPISGHVSLYWYRQALGQGPEFLTYFNYEAQQDKSGLPNDRFSAERPEGSISTLTIQRTEQRDSAMYRCASSTRTGSYEQYFGPGTRLTVT.

This clonotype was seen once. This chain connects TRBV29-1 to TRBJ1-4, with D unclear. The germline V gene has CDR1 SQVTM and CDR2 ANQGSEA. V was clipped by 6 bases and J by 1 base, with 9 bases between them. The length of the CDR3 is 13 residues. The CDR3 nucleotides read TGCAGCGTAGACGGTGGAACTAATGAAAAACTGTTTTTT. Encoded protein: CSVDGGTNEKLFF.

The J gene is TRBJ2-6, the V gene TRBV18; D uncertain. V lost 3 bases to trimming and J lost 0 bases, with 15 bases between them. There are 18 residues in the CDR3. Looked up from germline, CDR1 is KGHSH and CDR2 is LQKENI. CDR3 sequence reads: CASSPRQAQTSGANVLTF. The CDR3 DNA is TGTGCCAGCTCACCCAGACAAGCCCAGACCTCTGGGGCCAACGTCCTGACTTTC.

The V and J genes are TRBV28 and TRBJ2-7, with D perhaps given as TRBD1 or TRBD2 (5 bases each). This CDR3 spans 13 amino acids. Deletions cut 5 bases from V and 3 bases from J, with 11 bases between. CDR1 and CDR2 (germline): MDHEN, SYDVKM. The CDR3 DNA reads as TGTGCCAGCAGTCCCGGGGCCCACTACGAGCAGTACTTC. Translating gives CASSPGAHYEQYF. The full variable domain, its missing parts supplied by reference TRBV28 and TRBJ2-7, is DVKVTQSSRYLVKRTGEKVFLECVQDMDHENMFWYRQDPGLGLRLIYFSYDVKMKEKGDIPEGYSVSREKKERFSLILESASTNQTSMYLCASSPGAHYEQYFGPGTRLTVT.

This clonotype has only one observation. The genes are TRBV11-2 and TRBJ2-1; D is undetermined. The length of the CDR3 is 11 residues. Germline CDR1 SGHAT, CDR2 FQNNGV. Deletions cut 5 bases from V and 7 bases from J, with 6 bases between. The DNA for the CDR3 is TGTGCCAGCAGCCCCTGGAATGAGCAGTTCTTC. Protein: CASSPWNEQFF.